This T cell receptor (beta chain) derives from a study of T cells in Graves' hyperthyroidism and ophthalmopathy. Exclusion criteria comprised uncontrolled infection, other autoimmune disease, pregnancy or lactation. At first hyperthyroidism diagnosis, before any ophthalmopathy symptoms, the blood sample was collected. The source of the PBMCs was less than 12 ml of fresh peripheral blood. The CDR3 runs to 14 residues. The V end was cut by 6 bases, the J end by 0 bases, with 10 bases between. Germline V gene sequence: CDR1 MNHNS, CDR2 SASEGT. This clonotype was detected ten times or more. RNA transcripts gave rise to amplified TCR beta CDR3 regions. The primer set for the first-round RT-PCR of the TCR CDR3 was HTBI. Using its own MiXCR run on the multiplex PCR reads, TCRdb lists one record per CDR3 protein. The sample carries about 270,000 distinct CDR3 sequences, 15% recorded once.

This receptor was identified in a woman between 45 and 65 years old with Graves' hyperthyroidism that later progressed to Graves' ophthalmopathy. The chain has TRBV6-1 and TRBJ2-3, with D uncertain. Sequencing used blood. The CDR3 coding sequence is TGTGCCAGCAGCCGGCAGACTAGCACAGATACGCAGTATTTT. This translates into CASSRQTSTDTQYF.